This T cell receptor (beta chain) was obtained from a study of T cell repertoires in ileal Crohn's disease. At the level of the study: The M6 sample came from neoterminal ileum during colonoscopy after surgery.

As for time point: neoterminal ileum biopsy at postoperative endoscopy, about 6 months after surgery. Study outcomes and limitations: Compared with non-smokers, active smokers at surgery showed more clonal expansions.

Details on this clone: Its specificity is not known.

Germline CDR1 reads LNHNV; CDR2 reads YYDKDF (reference sequence). CDR3 length: 19 residues. The ends lost 2 bases at V and 0 bases at J; junction bases unmatched: 10. Repertoires were generated with immunoSEQ multiplex PCR, while TCRdb's copy carries only in-frame clones and drops some. Among about 60,000 clones listed, roughly nine tenths were seen once. Sequencing used ileal tissue. The receptor was derived from an adult with Crohn's disease. The chain couples TRBV15 to TRBJ1-5; TRBD1 aligns across 10 bases. The CDR3 coding sequence is TGTGCCACCAGCAGATCGGACAGGGGGGCAGATTATAGCAATCAGCCCCAGCATTTT. Translation: CATSRSDRGADYSNQPQHF.